This section outlines one TCR beta chain sequence together with its context. Its specificity is not known. V lost 3 bases and J lost 7, with 24 bases in between. This CDR3 has 18 residues. Germline V gene lookup returns CDR1 LGHDT and CDR2 YNNKEL (reference sequence). This record belongs to a study of T cell responses to AZD1222 COVID-19 vaccine. Study outcomes and limitations: Elevations in Spike-specific TCR breadth and depth followed administration of two AZD1222 doses. Seropositive status at baseline applied to only five to seven AZD1222 recipients.

The assay was immunoSEQ multiplex PCR, and TCRdb's table has in-frame clones only and misses some. The sample lists around 110,000 clones, 75% to 90% seen once, with 3.1% in the top ten. The input for sequencing was peripheral blood, taken on day 0 of AZD1222 vaccination. This sequence joins TRBV3-1 (or the pseudogene TRBV3-2) and TRBJ2-2, with D unclear. The source is an adult in good health. This CDR3 reads CASSQLVLRVARHGELFF. Here the CDR3 DNA reads TGTGCCAGCAGCCAGCTGGTCCTCCGGGTCGCCCGGCACGGGGAGCTGTTTTTT.